This T cell receptor (beta chain) was recovered during a study of technical replicates of blood from four donors. Profiled with immunoSEQ multiplex PCR; TCRdb holds only in-frame clones, not every one. The table includes 50,000 to 65,000 clones, 89% detected once. Sequencing was carried out using PBMCs. The sequence was collected from a human donor in good health. Some clones in this sample may be carry-over from other donors' samples.

The CDR3 loop reads CASSQGTGGGGTEAFF. The CDR3 DNA reads as TGCGCCAGCAGCCAAGGGACAGGGGGCGGGGGCACTGAAGCTTTCTTT. The chain combines TRBV4-3 with TRBJ1-1, with 11 bases matching TRBD1. Germline V gene lookup returns CDR1 LGHNA and CDR2 YSLEER. Trimming took 1 base from V and 4 from J; bases not matched to a gene: 5. The CDR3 has 16 residues.